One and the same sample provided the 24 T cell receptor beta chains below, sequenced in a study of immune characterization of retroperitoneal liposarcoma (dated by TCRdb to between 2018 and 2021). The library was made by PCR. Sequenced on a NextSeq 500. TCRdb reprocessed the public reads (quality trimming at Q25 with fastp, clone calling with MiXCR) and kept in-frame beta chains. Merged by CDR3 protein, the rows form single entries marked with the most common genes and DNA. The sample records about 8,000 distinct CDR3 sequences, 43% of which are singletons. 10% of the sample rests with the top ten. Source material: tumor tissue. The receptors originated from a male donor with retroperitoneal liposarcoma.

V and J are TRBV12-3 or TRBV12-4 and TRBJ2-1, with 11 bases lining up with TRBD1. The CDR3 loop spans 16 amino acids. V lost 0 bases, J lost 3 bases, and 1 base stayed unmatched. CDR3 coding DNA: TGTGCCAGCAGTTTAGCCGGGACAGGGGGCTACAATGAGCAGTTCTTC. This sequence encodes CASSLAGTGGYNEQFF.

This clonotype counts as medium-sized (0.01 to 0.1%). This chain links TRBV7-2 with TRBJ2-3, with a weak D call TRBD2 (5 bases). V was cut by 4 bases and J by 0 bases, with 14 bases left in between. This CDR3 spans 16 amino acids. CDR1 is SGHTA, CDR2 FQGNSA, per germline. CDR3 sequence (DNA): TGTGCCAGCAGCTCACAGCGGACTCTAAGCACAGATACGCAGTATTTT. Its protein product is CASSSQRTLSTDTQYF.

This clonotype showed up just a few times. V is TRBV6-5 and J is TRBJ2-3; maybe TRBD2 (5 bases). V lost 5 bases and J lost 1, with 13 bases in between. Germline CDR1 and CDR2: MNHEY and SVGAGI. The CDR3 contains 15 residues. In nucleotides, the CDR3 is TGTGCCAGCAGTGATCCTAGCTTAGGCACAGATACGCAGTATTTT. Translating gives CASSDPSLGTDTQYF.

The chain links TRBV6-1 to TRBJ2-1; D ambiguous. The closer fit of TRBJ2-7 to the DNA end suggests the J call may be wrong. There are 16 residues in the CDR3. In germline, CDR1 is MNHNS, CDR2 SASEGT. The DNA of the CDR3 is TGTGCCAGCAGTGACCTCCGAGCCGGCTTCAGGCGCGAGCAGTACTTC. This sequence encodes CASSDLRAGFRREQYF.

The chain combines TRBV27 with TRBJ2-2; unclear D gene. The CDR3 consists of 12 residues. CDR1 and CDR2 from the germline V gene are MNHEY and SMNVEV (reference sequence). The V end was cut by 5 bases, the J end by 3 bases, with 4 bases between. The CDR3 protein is CASSRYTGELFF. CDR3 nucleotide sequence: TGTGCCAGCAGTCGATACACCGGGGAGCTGTTTTTT.

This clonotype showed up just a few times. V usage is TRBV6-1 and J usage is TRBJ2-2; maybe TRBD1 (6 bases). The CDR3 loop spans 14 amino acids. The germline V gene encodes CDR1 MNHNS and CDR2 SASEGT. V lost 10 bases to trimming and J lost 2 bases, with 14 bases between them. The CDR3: CATLTGLNTGELFF. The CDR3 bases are TGTGCCACCTTGACAGGCCTAAACACCGGGGAGCTGTTTTTT.

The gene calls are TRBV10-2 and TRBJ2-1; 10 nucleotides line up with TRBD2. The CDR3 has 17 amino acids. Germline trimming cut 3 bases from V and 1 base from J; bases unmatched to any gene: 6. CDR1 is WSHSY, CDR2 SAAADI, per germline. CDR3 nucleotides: TGCGCCAGCAGTGAATTAGCGGGAGGAGAATCCTACAATGAGCAGTTCTTC. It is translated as CASSELAGGESYNEQFF.

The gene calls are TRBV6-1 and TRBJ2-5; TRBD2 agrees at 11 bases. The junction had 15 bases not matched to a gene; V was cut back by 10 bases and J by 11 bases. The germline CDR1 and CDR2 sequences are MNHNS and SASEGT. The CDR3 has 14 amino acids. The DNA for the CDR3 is TGTGCCACTTCCCCACTAGCGGGGGCCAATGAGCAGTACTTC. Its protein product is CATSPLAGANEQYF.

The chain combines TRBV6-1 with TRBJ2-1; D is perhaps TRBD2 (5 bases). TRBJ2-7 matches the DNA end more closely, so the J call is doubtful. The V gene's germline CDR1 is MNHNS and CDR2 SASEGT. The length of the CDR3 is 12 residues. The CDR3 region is CASSSYTGEQYF. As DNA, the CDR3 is TGTGCCAGCAGCTCCTACACGGGAGAGCAGTACTTC.

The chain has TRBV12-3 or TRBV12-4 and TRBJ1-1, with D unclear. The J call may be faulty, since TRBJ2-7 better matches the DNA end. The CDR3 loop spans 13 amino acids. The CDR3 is CASSFVNYNEQYF. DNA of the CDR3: TGTGCCAGCAGTTTTGTGAACTACAATGAGCAGTACTTC.

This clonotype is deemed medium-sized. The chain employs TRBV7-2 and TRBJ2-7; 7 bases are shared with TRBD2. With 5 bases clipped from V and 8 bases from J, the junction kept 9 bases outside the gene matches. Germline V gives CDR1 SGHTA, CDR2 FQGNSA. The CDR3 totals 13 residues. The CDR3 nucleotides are TGTGCCAGCAGCGAAGGAGGGGACTATCAGCAGTACTTC. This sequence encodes CASSEGGDYQQYF.

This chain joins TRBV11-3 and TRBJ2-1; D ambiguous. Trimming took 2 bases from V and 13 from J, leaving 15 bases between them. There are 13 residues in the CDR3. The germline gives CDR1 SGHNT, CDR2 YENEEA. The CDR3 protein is CASSLTYQETQFF. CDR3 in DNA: TGTGCCAGCAGCTTAACCTACCAAGAGACCCAGTTCTTC.

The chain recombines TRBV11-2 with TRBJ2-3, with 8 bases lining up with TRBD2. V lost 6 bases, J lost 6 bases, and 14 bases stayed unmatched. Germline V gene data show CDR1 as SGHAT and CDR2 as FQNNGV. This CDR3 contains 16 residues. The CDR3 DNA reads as TGTGCCAGCAGTACAGCGGGGGTTTCTTACACGGATACGCAGTATTTT. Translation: CASSTAGVSYTDTQYF.

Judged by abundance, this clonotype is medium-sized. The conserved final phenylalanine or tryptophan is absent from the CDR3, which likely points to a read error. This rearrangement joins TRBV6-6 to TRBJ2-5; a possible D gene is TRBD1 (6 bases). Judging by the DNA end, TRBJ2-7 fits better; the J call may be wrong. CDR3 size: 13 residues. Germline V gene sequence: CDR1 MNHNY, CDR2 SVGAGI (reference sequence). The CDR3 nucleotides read TGTGCCAGCACTCCCGAGGGGGCCTACGAGCAGTACTTA. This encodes CASTPEGAYEQYL.

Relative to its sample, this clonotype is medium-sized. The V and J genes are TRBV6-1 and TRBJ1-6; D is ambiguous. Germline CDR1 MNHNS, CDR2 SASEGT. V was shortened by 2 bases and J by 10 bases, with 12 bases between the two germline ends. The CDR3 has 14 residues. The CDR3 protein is CASSERYSHSPLHF. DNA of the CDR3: TGTGCCAGCAGTGAACGGTACTCTCACTCACCCCTCCACTTT.

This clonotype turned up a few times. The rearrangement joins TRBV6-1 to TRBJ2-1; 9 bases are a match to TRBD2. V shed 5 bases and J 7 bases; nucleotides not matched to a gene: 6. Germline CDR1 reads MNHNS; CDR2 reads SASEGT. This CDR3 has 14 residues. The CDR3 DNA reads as TGTGCCAGCAGTACTAGCGGGCTAGGGAATGAGCAGTTCTTC. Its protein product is CASSTSGLGNEQFF.

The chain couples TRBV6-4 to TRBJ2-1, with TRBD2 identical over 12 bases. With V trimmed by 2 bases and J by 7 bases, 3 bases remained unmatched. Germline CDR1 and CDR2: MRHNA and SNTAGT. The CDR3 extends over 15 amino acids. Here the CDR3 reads CASSDLAGGVNEQFF. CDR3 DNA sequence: TGTGCCAGCAGTGACCTAGCGGGAGGGGTTAATGAGCAGTTCTTC.

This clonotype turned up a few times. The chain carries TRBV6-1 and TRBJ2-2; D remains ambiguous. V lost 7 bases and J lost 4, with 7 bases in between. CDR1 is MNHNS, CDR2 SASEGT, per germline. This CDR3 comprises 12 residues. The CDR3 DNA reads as TGTGCCAGCATGGGTTTCACCGGGGAGCTGTTTTTT. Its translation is CASMGFTGELFF.

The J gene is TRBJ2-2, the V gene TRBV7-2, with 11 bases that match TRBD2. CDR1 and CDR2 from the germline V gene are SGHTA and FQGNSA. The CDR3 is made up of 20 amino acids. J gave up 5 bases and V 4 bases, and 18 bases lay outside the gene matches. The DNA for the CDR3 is TGTGCCAGCAGCTCTAGGATAGTAGCGGGAGGGGCTTTAGGTACCGGGGAGCTGTTTTTT. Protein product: CASSSRIVAGGALGTGELFF.

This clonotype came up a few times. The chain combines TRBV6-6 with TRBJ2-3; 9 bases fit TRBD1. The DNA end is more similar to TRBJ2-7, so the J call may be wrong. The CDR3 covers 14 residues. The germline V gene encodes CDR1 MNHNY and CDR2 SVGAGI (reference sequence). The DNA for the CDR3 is TGTGCCAGCAGTTACTCTGGACAGGGGAATGAGCAGTACTTC. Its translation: CASSYSGQGNEQYF.

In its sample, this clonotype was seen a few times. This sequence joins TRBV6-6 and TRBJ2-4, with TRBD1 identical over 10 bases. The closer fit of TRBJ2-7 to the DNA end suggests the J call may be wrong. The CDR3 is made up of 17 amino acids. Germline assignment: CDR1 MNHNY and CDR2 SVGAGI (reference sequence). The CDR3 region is CASSYSNYGTGAYEQYF. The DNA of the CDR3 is TGTGCCAGCAGTTACTCGAATTACGGGACAGGGGCATACGAGCAGTACTTC.

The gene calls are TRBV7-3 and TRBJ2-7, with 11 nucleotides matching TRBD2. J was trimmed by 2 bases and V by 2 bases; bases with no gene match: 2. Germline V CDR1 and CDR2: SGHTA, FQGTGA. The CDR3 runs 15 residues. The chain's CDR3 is CASSLGLAGAYEQYF. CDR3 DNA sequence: TGTGCCAGCAGCTTAGGACTAGCGGGCGCCTACGAGCAGTACTTC. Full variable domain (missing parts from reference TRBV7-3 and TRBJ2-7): GAGVSQTPSNKVTEKGKYVELRCDPISGHTALYWYRQSLGQGPEFLIYFQGTGAADDSGLPNDRFFAVRPEGSVSTLKIQRTERGDSAVYLCASSLGLAGAYEQYFGPGTRLTVT.

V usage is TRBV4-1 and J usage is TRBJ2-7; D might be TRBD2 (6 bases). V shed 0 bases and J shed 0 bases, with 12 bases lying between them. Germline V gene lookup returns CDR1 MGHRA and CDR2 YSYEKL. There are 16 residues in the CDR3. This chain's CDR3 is CASSQEASDSSYEQYF. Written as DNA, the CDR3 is TGCGCCAGCAGCCAAGAGGCTAGCGATAGCTCCTACGAGCAGTACTTC.

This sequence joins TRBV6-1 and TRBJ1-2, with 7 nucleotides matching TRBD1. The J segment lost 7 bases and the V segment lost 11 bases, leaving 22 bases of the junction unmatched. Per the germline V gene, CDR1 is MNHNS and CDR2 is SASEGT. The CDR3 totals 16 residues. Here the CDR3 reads CAGGIQGTTSIGGYTF. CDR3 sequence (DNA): TGTGCCGGGGGGATACAGGGGACTACGTCCATAGGTGGCTACACCTTC.